The clone carrying this T cell receptor (beta chain) appeared many times. The antigen is unknown. The CDR3 contains 14 residues. In germline, CDR1 is SNHLY, CDR2 FYNNEI. Losses at the gene ends were 5 bases for V and 2 bases for J; bases not matched to a gene: 4. The authors sequenced patients whose flow cytometry had shown CD8+CD57+ cell expansion. Severe acquired aplastic anemia was present in every patient. This record belongs to a study of CD8+CD57+ T cells in acquired aplastic anemia. Overall study results and limits: Both patients and controls carried the same twenty-nine CD8+ CDR3 sequences.

According to the study, genomic DNA was the template for TCR beta VDJ and CDR3 profiling. From the reads, TCRdb called clonotypes with MiXCR, one entry per CDR3 protein. Of some 200,000 distinct CDR3 sequences in the sample, around 48% were seen once. The gene calls are TRBV2 and TRBJ2-7; 9 bases are a match to TRBD1. The origin of this receptor is a human donor with aplastic anemia. Sequencing input: sorted CD4+, CD8+, or CD8+CD57+ T cells (not recorded which) from PBMCs. CDR3 sequence reads: CASSPGTGTYEQYF. The CDR3, as DNA: TGTGCCAGCAGTCCCGGGACAGGGACCTACGAGCAGTACTTC. The variable domain in full, completed from reference TRBV2 and TRBJ2-7, reads EPEVTQTPSHQVTQMGQEVILRCVPISNHLYFYWYRQILGQKVEFLVSFYNNEISEKSEIFDDQFSVERPDGSNFTLKIRSTKLEDSAMYFCASSPGTGTYEQYFGPGTRLTVT.